A selection of T cell receptor beta chains follows, all from one sample in a study of T cells in localized non-small cell lung cancer. The repertoire was sequenced with immunoSEQ multiplex PCR; TCRdb's copy has only in-frame clones and lacks some. This table has about 26,000 clones, approximately 85% appearing once. Specimen: peripheral blood, collected before any cancer treatment. These TCRs come from a woman aged 40 to 75 with stage I lung adenocarcinoma. CDR3s include the opening cysteine and the closing phenylalanine or tryptophan. Each record gives: clone size, J gene, D gene, CDR3 length, V gene, CDR3 protein, CDR3 DNA. D genes are given only for firm matches. Only some rows state a clone size, as once, few, many or a class for expanded clones.

. TRBJ2-1 . 14 TRBV18 CASSPRSSFNEQFF TGTGCCAGCTCACCACGGTCCAGTTTTAATGAGCAGTTCTTC
. TRBJ2-3 . 12 TRBV7-9 CASSLGTSLQYF TGTGCCAGCAGCTTAGGTACTAGCCTACAGTATTTT
. TRBJ2-7 . 13 TRBV29-1 CSVVPGGHGEQYF TGCAGCGTTGTGCCCGGGGGACATGGGGAGCAGTACTTC
few TRBJ1-4 . 16 TRBV6-6 CASSQSTGLTNEKLFF TGTGCCAGCAGCCAAAGCACAGGGCTAACTAATGAAAAACTGTTTTTT
. TRBJ1-2 . 12 TRBV7-9 CASSLGFYGYTF TGTGCCAGCAGCTTAGGTTTCTATGGCTACACCTTC
once TRBJ1-2 . 14 TRBV6-1 CASTTNRDGGGYTF TGTGCCAGCACCACTAACAGGGACGGAGGAGGCTACACCTTC
. TRBJ2-1 TRBD1 15 TRBV7-2 CASSFRTGRYNEQFF TGTGCCAGCAGCTTCCGGACAGGGAGGTACAATGAGCAGTTCTTC
. TRBJ1-5 TRBD1 16 TRBV6-1 CASRERLGQGNQPQHF TGTGCCAGCAGGGAAAGGTTGGGACAGGGGAATCAGCCCCAGCATTTT
. TRBJ2-1 . 13 TRBV7-7 CASSLQFGNEQFF TGTGCCAGCAGCCTACAGTTCGGTAATGAGCAGTTCTTC
once TRBJ2-1 . 16 TRBV19 CASSMSQQGYYNEQFF TGTGCCAGTAGTATGTCCCAACAGGGTTACTACAATGAGCAGTTCTTC
. TRBJ2-7 . 15 TRBV7-2 CASSLVPLVGYEQYF TGTGCCAGCAGCTTAGTACCTCTAGTAGGCTACGAGCAGTACTTC
. TRBJ2-1 . 15 TRBV7-2 CASSLSAPQGGEQFF TGTGCCAGCAGCTTATCCGCCCCGCAAGGGGGTGAGCAGTTCTTC
. TRBJ1-5 TRBD1 15 TRBV19 CATLGYSTGDQPQHF TGTGCCACCTTAGGGTACTCGACAGGGGACCAGCCCCAGCATTTT
. TRBJ1-5 . 15 TRBV9 CASSPRAEGNQPQHF TGTGCCAGCAGCCCCCGAGCCGAGGGAAATCAGCCCCAGCATTTT
. TRBJ2-1 TRBD1 15 TRBV4-3 CASSQRGLVSNEQFF TGCGCCAGCAGCCAGAGGGGGCTAGTTAGCAATGAGCAGTTCTTC
. TRBJ2-7 TRBD1 13 TRBV30 CASRQGAGSEQYF TGTGCCTCTCGACAGGGGGCGGGTAGCGAGCAGTACTTC
. TRBJ1-1 . 13 TRBV11-2 CASSSGENTEAFF TGTGCCAGCAGCTCAGGGGAGAACACTGAAGCTTTCTTT
. TRBJ1-1 . 13 TRBV7-2 CASSPDTGKKAFF TGTGCCAGCAGCCCGGACACGGGGAAAAAAGCTTTCTTT
. TRBJ2-7 . 12 TRBV29-1 CSGQGDSYEQYF TGCAGCGGGCAAGGGGACTCCTACGAGCAGTACTTC
few TRBJ2-1 . 16 TRBV30 CAWSLGAGAMTDEQFF TGTGCCTGGAGTCTAGGGGCAGGGGCGATGACGGATGAGCAGTTCTTC
. TRBJ1-2 TRBD1 15 TRBV18 CASSPPLTGNYGYTF TGTGCCAGCTCACCACCCCTGACAGGGAACTATGGCTACACCTTC
. TRBJ1-1 TRBD1 18 TRBV4-1 CASSPLFNGQGMNTEAFF TGCGCCAGCAGCCCACTGTTTAACGGACAGGGGATGAACACTGAAGCTTTCTTT
. TRBJ2-3 TRBD2 15 TRBV6-5 CASRRTLRGTDTQYF TGTGCCAGCAGACGGACTCTGCGGGGGACAGATACGCAGTATTTT
. TRBJ2-7 . 15 TRBV7-8 CASSLVGGFSYEQYF TGTGCCAGCAGCTTAGTCGGCGGATTTTCCTACGAGCAGTACTTC
. TRBJ2-3 TRBD1 16 TRBV9 CASSVAGQGASNTQYF TGTGCCAGCAGCGTAGCTGGCCAGGGGGCGAGCAATACGCAGTATTTT
once TRBJ1-2 . 14 TRBV11-1 CASSSGPTGSGYTF TGTGCCAGCAGCTCAGGACCGACAGGATCGGGCTACACCTTC
. TRBJ1-1 TRBD1 17 TRBV5-4 CASSWGQGATIPTEAFF TGTGCCAGCAGCTGGGGACAGGGGGCAACTATCCCCACTGAAGCTTTCTTT
. TRBJ2-3 . 15 TRBV15 CATSRAGTGDGGQYF TGTGCCACCAGCAGAGCAGGAACAGGTGATGGTGGGCAGTATTTT
. TRBJ1-1 . 15 TRBV19 CASSASLGVSTEAFF TGTGCCAGTAGTGCCTCCCTCGGGGTGAGCACTGAAGCTTTCTTT
. TRBJ2-2 . 16 TRBV14 CASSSGAPSNTGELFF TGTGCCAGCAGCTCAGGGGCCCCTTCGAACACCGGGGAGCTGTTTTTT
. TRBJ2-1 . 17 TRBV9 CASSPRTGRNSYNEQFF TGTGCCAGCAGCCCCAGAACAGGGAGAAATTCCTACAATGAGCAGTTCTTC
. TRBJ1-5 . 15 TRBV7-2 CASSLARDSNQPQHF TGTGCCAGCAGCCTAGCGCGGGATAGCAATCAGCCCCAGCATTTT
. TRBJ2-7 TRBD1 15 TRBV9 CASSTSQGVASEQYF TGTGCCAGCAGCACCAGCCAGGGGGTCGCTTCCGAGCAGTACTTC
. TRBJ1-2 TRBD1 17 TRBV5-4 CASSSGLGIDRVFGYTF TGTGCCAGCAGCTCGGGCCTGGGTATCGACAGGGTGTTTGGCTACACCTTC
once TRBJ1-1 TRBD1 12 TRBV6-5 CASSYSTGSTFF TGTGCCAGCAGTTACTCGACAGGGTCGACTTTCTTT
. TRBJ1-3 . 12 TRBV7-2 CASSLDRNTIYF TGTGCCAGCAGCTTAGATAGAAACACCATATATTTT
. TRBJ1-4 . 13 TRBV6-4 CASSGRWVEKLFF TGTGCCAGCAGCGGGAGGTGGGTGGAAAAACTGTTTTTT
few TRBJ2-1 . 11 TRBV5-6 CASSSGPEQFF TGTGCCAGCAGCTCGGGACCGGAGCAGTTCTTC
. TRBJ1-1 . 13 TRBV4-1 CASSQAAYGEAFF TGCGCCAGCAGCCAAGCCGCTTACGGTGAAGCTTTCTTT
. TRBJ2-3 . 17 TRBV19 CASSVGGRQWGTDTQYF TGTGCCAGTAGTGTTGGGGGCCGCCAGTGGGGCACAGATACGCAGTATTTT
. TRBJ1-2 TRBD1 14 TRBV6-5 CASSPNTGDYGYTF TGTGCCAGCAGTCCCAATACAGGGGACTATGGCTACACCTTC
. TRBJ2-1 . 13 TRBV7-8 CASGPLSYNEQFF TGTGCCAGCGGCCCCCTCTCCTACAATGAGCAGTTCTTC
. TRBJ2-5 . 13 TRBV9 CASSVSSQETQYF TGTGCCAGCAGCGTAAGCTCCCAAGAGACCCAGTACTTC
. TRBJ2-5 . 15 TRBV23-1 CASSQLQEGVETQYF TGCGCCAGCAGTCAATTACAGGAGGGGGTGGAGACCCAGTACTTC
. TRBJ1-5 TRBD1 15 TRBV6-5 CASSYGQGKGQPQHF TGTGCCAGCAGTTACGGACAGGGGAAGGGGCAGCCCCAGCATTTT
. TRBJ2-1 . 17 TRBV7-9 CASSSALVGDLYNEQFF TGTGCCAGCAGCTCAGCTCTCGTGGGGGACCTCTACAATGAGCAGTTCTTC
. TRBJ1-5 TRBD1 13 TRBV30 CAWAPGGGQPQHF TGTGCCTGGGCCCCAGGGGGCGGACAGCCCCAGCATTTT
once TRBJ2-7 . 12 TRBV7-2 CASSPGRGEQYF TGTGCCAGCAGCCCCGGGCGTGGCGAGCAGTACTTC
. TRBJ2-7 TRBD2 14 TRBV6-6 CASRPPGGPFEQYF TGTGCCAGCAGGCCGCCGGGGGGGCCGTTCGAGCAGTACTTC
. TRBJ2-1 . 18 TRBV19 CASSIRVVRGNSYNEQFF TGTGCCAGTAGTATCCGGGTAGTGCGCGGGAATTCCTACAATGAGCAGTTCTTC
. TRBJ1-3 . 15 TRBV19 CASSLGTPGLNTIYF TGTGCCAGTAGTCTAGGGACACCCGGACTAAACACCATATATTTT
. TRBJ1-3 . 13 TRBV7-2 CASSSVRGNTIYF TGTGCCAGCAGCTCCGTGAGGGGAAACACCATATATTTT
. TRBJ1-1 . 13 TRBV7-6 CASTSTGNTEAFF TGTGCCAGTACCTCAACAGGAAACACTGAAGCTTTCTTT
. TRBJ1-5 . 12 TRBV6-5 CASSRGNQPQHF TGTGCCAGCAGTCGGGGCAATCAGCCCCAGCATTTT
. TRBJ1-2 . 14 TRBV5-1 CASSLDRAAFGYTF TGCGCCAGCAGCTTGGACAGGGCGGCCTTCGGCTACACCTTC